This T cell receptor (beta chain) is from a study of CD8+ T cells in alopecia areata. V trimming: 8 bases; J trimming: 2 bases; junction bases outside the gene matches: 10. The CDR3 sequence is 16 residues long. The germline V gene has CDR1 KGHSH and CDR2 LQKENI. The authors extracted RNA and reverse transcribed it into cDNA as the sequencing template. Sequencing used immunoSEQ multiplex PCR; TCRdb keeps in-frame clones, though not all of them. The repertoire holds 150,000 or so clones, with roughly three fifths as singletons. Points from the study as a whole: Mice gave a clearer picture of TCR sharing than patients did, possibly for HLA-related reasons.

This clone appeared a few times. Its antigen is not known. Sequencing used CD4+ T cells sorted from blood, obtained at week 0. The chain carries TRBV18 and TRBJ1-1; TRBD1 aligns across 11 bases. The origin of this receptor is a human donor with alopecia areata. The CDR3 spells CASNARTGGSNTEAFF. In DNA form, the CDR3 reads TGTGCCAGCAACGCCAGGACAGGGGGCAGTAACACTGAAGCTTTCTTT.